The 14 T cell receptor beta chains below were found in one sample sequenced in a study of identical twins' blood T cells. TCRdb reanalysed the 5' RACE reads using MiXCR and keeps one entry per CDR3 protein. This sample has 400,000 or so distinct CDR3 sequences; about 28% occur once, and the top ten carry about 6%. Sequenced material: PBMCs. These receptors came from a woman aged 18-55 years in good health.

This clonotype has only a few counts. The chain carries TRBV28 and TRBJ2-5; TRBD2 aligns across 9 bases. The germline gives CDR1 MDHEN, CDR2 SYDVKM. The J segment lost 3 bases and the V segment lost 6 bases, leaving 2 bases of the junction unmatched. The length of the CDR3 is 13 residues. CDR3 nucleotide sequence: TGTGCCAGCAGCGCTAGCGGGAAAGAGACCCAGTACTTC. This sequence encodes CASSASGKETQYF.

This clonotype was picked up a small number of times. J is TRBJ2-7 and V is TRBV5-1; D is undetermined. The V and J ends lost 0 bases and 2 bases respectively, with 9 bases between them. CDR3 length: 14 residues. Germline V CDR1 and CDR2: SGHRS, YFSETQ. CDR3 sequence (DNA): TGCGCCAGCAGCTTGGGGCAGTTTACCTACGAGCAGTACTTC. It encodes CASSLGQFTYEQYF.

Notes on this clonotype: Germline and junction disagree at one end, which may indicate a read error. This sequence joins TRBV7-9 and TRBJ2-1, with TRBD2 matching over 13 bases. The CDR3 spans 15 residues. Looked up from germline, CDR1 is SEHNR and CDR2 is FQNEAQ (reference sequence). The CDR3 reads CASSSRTSGSFELFF. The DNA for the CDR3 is TGTGCCAGCAGCTCGCGGACTAGCGGGAGCTTTGAGCTGTTCTTC.

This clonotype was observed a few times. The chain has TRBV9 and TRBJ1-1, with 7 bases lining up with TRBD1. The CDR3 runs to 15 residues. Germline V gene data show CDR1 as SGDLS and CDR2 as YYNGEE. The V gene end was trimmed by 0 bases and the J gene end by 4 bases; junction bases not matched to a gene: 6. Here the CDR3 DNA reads TGTGCCAGCAGCGTAGGCAACAGGGGTTTCACTGAAGCTTTCTTT. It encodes CASSVGNRGFTEAFF.

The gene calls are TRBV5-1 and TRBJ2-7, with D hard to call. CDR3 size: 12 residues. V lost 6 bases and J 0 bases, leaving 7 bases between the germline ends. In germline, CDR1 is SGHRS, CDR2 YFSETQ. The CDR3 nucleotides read TGCGCCAGCAAGGAGAGCTCCTACGAGCAGTACTTC. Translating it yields CASKESSYEQYF.

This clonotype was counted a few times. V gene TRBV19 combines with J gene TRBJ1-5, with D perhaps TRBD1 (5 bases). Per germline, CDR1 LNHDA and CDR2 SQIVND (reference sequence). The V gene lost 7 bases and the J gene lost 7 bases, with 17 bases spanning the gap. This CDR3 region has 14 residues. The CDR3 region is CASTPGGRVQPQHF. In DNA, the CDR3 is TGTGCCAGTACCCCCGGGGGGAGGGTACAGCCCCAGCATTTT.

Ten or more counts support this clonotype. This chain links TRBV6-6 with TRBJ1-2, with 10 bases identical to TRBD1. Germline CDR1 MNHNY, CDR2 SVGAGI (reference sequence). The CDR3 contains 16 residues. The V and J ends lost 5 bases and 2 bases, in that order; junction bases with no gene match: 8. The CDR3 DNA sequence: TGTGCCAGCAGTCCTTTCCGGGACAGGGGCAACTATGGCTACACCTTC. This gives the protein CASSPFRDRGNYGYTF.

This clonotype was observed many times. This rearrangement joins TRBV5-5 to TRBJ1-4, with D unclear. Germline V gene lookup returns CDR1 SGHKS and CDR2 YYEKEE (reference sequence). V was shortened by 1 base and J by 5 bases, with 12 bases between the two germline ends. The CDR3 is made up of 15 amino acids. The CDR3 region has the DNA TGTGCCAGCAGCTTGTTCTGGCAGGCGAATGAAAAACTGTTTTTT. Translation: CASSLFWQANEKLFF.

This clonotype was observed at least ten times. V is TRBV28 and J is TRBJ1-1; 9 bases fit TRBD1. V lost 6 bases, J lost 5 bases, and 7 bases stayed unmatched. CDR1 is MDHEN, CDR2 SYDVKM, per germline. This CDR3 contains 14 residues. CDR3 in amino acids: CASRGTGRMTEAFF. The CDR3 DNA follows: TGTGCCAGCAGAGGGACAGGGAGGATGACTGAAGCTTTCTTT.

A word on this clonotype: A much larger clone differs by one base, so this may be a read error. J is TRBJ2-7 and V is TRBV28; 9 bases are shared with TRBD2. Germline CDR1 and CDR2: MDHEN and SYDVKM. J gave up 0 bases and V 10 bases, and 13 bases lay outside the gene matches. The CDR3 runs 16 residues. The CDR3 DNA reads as TGTGCCAACACTGAATCTAGCGGGGACCTCTCCTACGAGCAGTACTTC. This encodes CANTESSGDLSYEQYF.

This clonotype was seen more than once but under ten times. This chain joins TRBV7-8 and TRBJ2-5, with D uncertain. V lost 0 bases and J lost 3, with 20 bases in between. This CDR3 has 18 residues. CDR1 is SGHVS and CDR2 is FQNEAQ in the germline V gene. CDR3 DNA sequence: TGTGCCAGCAGCTTAGCATACCGACGGGTAATCAACGAAGAGACCCAGTACTTC. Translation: CASSLAYRRVINEETQYF.

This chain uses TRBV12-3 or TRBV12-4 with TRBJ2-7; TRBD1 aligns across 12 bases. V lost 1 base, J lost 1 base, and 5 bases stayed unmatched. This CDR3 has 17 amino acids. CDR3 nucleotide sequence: TGTGCCAGCAGTTTAGGGGACAGGGGGCCGATTTCCTACGAGCAGTACTTC. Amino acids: CASSLGDRGPISYEQYF.

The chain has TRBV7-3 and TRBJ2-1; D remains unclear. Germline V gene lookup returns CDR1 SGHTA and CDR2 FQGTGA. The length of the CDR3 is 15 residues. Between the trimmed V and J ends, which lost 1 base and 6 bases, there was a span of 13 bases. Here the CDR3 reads CASSLKSGVLNEQFF. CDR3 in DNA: TGTGCCAGCAGCTTAAAGTCTGGGGTACTCAATGAGCAGTTCTTC.

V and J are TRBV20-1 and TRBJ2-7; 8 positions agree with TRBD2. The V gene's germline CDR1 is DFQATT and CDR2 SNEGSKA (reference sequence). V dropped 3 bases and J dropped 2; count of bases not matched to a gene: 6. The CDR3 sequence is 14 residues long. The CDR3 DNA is TGCAGTGCTAGCGTAGCGGGACCAACCTACGAGCAGTACTTC. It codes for CSASVAGPTYEQYF.